This T cell receptor beta chain came from a study of blood T cell repertoires in COVID-19. From germline, CDR1 is MNHEY and CDR2 SVGAGI. There are 15 residues in the CDR3. The germline V and J ends were trimmed by 7 bases and 0 bases, with 16 bases remaining between them. Produced via immunoSEQ multiplex PCR; TCRdb's table is partial and in-frame only. The repertoire consists of some 130,000 clones, with 65% to 85% occurring once and the leading ten covering roughly 1.8%. V gene TRBV6-5 combines with J gene TRBJ2-7; no firm D call. Input material: peripheral blood. The sequence was collected from a man between 65 and 85 years old with acute or convalescent COVID-19. CDR3 residues: CASIRGVGSSYEQYF. The CDR3 DNA follows: TGTGCCAGCATTCGAGGAGTCGGCAGCTCCTACGAGCAGTACTTC.